This T cell receptor (beta chain) comes out of a study of blood T cell repertoires in COVID-19. Study at large: The United States, Italy and Spain were the sources of the acute and convalescent COVID-19 samples. The cDNA or gDNA used as material had been derived from T cells, B-cell-depleted T cells, or PBMCs.

Clones were sequenced by immunoSEQ multiplex PCR, and TCRdb holds only the in-frame ones, with some missing. The sample includes approximately 88,000 clones, roughly 75% of them seen just once. The ends lost 5 bases at V and 2 bases at J; junction bases unmatched: 4. Germline V gives CDR1 MNHEY, CDR2 SVGAGI. The CDR3 sequence is 15 residues long. The clonotype originates from a man between 50 and 59 years old who had recovered from COVID-19. Specimen: peripheral blood. V usage is TRBV6-5 and J usage is TRBJ2-3; 10 nucleotides agree with TRBD2. The chain's CDR3 is CASSLAGDNTDTQYF. The DNA for the CDR3 is TGTGCCAGCAGTCTAGCGGGGGACAACACAGATACGCAGTATTTT.